The present T cell receptor beta chain was sequenced within a study of siplizumab effects on memory and regulatory T cells. The CDR3 consists of 15 residues. CDR1 is SGHNT and CDR2 is YYREEE in the germline V gene (reference sequence). The J segment lost 5 bases and the V segment lost 4 bases, leaving 5 bases of the junction unmatched. Study-wide findings and caveats: Whether the proliferating Tregs (from siplizumab cultures) were suppressive was not confirmed. Siplizumab significantly decreased alloreactive sequences from unstimulated CD4+ memory cells.

The method was immunoSEQ multiplex PCR; TCRdb's version includes in-frame clones alone and lacks a portion of them. The table includes over 100,000 clones, around 90% detected once. In the case of this clone: No antigen is known for it.

The TCR originated in a human donor in good health. V and J are TRBV5-4 and TRBJ2-5; 13 nucleotides align to TRBD2. Sequencing input: Tregs sorted from blood. The CDR3 here is CASSPGTSGMETQYF. CDR3 DNA sequence: TGTGCCAGCAGCCCGGGGACTAGCGGGATGGAGACCCAGTACTTC.